This entry concerns a single T cell receptor beta chain. The specificity of this receptor is unknown. The record has no base qualities; no much larger clone is one base away. Libraries were built with 5' RACE. A second PCR of about 6 to 11 cycles was performed with a sample-barcoded 5' primer and a J-beta primer mix. Each TCR beta cDNA molecule received a unique molecular identifier from a template-switch 5' adaptor carrying 12 random nucleotides. Each sample yielded at least 2.5 million CDR3-containing paired-end reads. The Mint cDNA synthesis kit, primed by a TRBC-specific oligonucleotide, was used to synthesize first-strand cDNA from all RNA. Following uracil-DNA glycosylase treatment, a first 18-cycle PCR with universal primers M1SS and BC2_uni_R was performed on all cDNA. The study's processing was this. For normalization, 1 million high-quality reads, each with a distinct molecular identifier, were randomly selected from each sample. Instead of being binned into consensus sequences, reads that shared molecular identifiers were thrown out. MiTCR, set to a Q25 quality threshold and the strictest error-elimination algorithm, was used for CDR3 identification, clonotype clustering and error correction. A nonparametric unseen species model with Euler transformation was used to estimate lower-bound total TCR beta diversity. The raw public data were reprocessed by TCRdb itself: fastp quality trimming at Q25, MiXCR clonotype calling, in-frame beta chains only. Each entry merges the rows of one CDR3 protein and shows their most common DNA and genes. These V and J calls originate from TCRdb's pipeline instead of the authors' own analysis. The sample table contains 1.8 million or so distinct CDR3 sequences; only one count was recorded for about 39% of them. The ten most abundant clones make up roughly 23% of the sample.

The data originate from a study of blood T cells in healthy people across ages (dated by TCRdb to the mid-2010s). In terms of the full investigation: In model experiments, template switching captured roughly one uniquely barcoded TCR beta cDNA molecule for every two T cells. Using deep sequencing normalized with unique cDNA molecular identifiers, the study measured how TCR beta repertoire diversity changes with age. Four age groups were formed from the donors: young (average approximately 15 years), middle-aged (approximately 39), aged (about 62) and long-lived (around 80). To avoid experimental bias, donors of different ages were randomly spread across the sequencing lanes. Using the same blood draw, the study looked at two additional independent replicas of 1 million unique cDNA reads for two donors, one aged 18 to 29 and the other aged 80 or older. The paper as a whole reports these results and caveats: As age increased, observed TCR beta diversity per million T cells dropped in a roughly linear way, and a significant reduction was already evident by age 40. There was a strong correlation between observed TCR beta diversity and the percentage of naive T cells measured by flow cytometry. Because profiling used bulk unsorted PBMCs, naive and antigen-experienced compartments could not be compared conclusively. Compared with the aged group, more naive CD4+ T cells, fewer expanded clones and increased TCR diversity were shown by the long-lived group, suggesting age selection. Because donor CMV infection status was unknown, age-related changes in expanded clonotypes were potentially confounded. Estimates of total diversity from one million sequenced T cells were regarded as lower bounds and underestimates.

Donors were 39 systemically healthy Caucasian individuals from Russia aged about 6 to 100 years. Each donor gave ten milliliters of peripheral blood, collected into EDTA-treated Vacutainer tubes. Ficoll-Paque density-gradient centrifugation was used to isolate PBMCs, with at least 6.5 million obtained per sample. Trizol reagent was used to extract total RNA from the PBMCs, yielding at least 5.5 micrograms per sample. Naive CD45RAhigh/CD27high T cell percentages were measured by flow cytometry on a PBMC aliquot from every donor. From a lookup of the germline V gene, CDR1 and CDR2 are LGHNA and YSLEER. The CDR3, from cysteine to phenylalanine, totals 17 residues. Only the CDR3 DNA stays, 51 bases, in frame from base 1. Trimming takes 0 bases from V and 3 bases from J, and the germline ends sit 18 bases apart.

The chain joins TRBV4-3 to TRBJ2-7; 6 matching bases give a weak D call of TRBD2. This clonotype was obtained from a human donor in good health. Sequenced material: blood. Read as DNA, the sequence is TGCGCCAGCAGCCAAGAAGCCCTAGCAGGAGGGGTCTACGAGCAGTACTTC. This sequence encodes CASSQEALAGGVYEQYF.